This T cell receptor (beta chain) was recovered during a study of shared clonotypes between healthy human individuals. TCRdb's copy holds only in-frame clones and misses some; the assay was immunoSEQ multiplex PCR. The table has about 680,000 clones, about 91% seen once. CD45RO-negative cells were positively selected for CCR7, leaving out terminally differentiated effector memory CD45RA+ cells. V was shortened by 0 bases and J by 0 bases, with 6 bases between the two germline ends. The CDR3 covers 14 residues. From germline, CDR1 is SGHKS and CDR2 YYEKEE (reference sequence). The V call is TRBV5-5, the J call TRBJ1-2; no reliable D call. Sequenced material: naive CD8+ T cells sorted from blood. The clonotype originates from a man in his thirties or forties in good health. The CDR3 sequence: CASSLDLANYGYTF. CDR3 in DNA: TGTGCCAGCAGCTTGGATTTAGCTAACTATGGCTACACCTTC. The full variable domain, completed using reference TRBV5-5 and TRBJ1-2, is DAGVTQSPTHLIKTRGQQVTLRCSPISGHKSVSWYQQVLGQGPQFIFQYYEKEERGRGNFPDRFSARQFPNYSSELNVNALLLGDSALYLCASSLDLANYGYTFGSGTRLTVV.